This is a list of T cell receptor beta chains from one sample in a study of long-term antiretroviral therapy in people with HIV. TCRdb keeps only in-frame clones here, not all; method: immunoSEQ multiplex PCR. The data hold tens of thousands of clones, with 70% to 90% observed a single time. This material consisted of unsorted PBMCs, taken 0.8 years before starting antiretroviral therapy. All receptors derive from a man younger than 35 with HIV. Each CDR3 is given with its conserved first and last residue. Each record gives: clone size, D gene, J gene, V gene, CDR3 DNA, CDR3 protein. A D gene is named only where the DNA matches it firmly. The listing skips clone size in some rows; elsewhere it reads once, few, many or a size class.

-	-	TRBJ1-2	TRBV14	TGTGCCAGCAGCCAAAGAAGGGTAGGGAGGGTCCGAGGCTACACCTTC	CASSQRRVGRVRGYTF
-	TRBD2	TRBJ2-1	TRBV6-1	TGTGCCAGCAGGGCGGGAGCCTCCTACAATGAGCAGTTCTTC	CASRAGASYNEQFF
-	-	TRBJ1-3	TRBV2	TGTGCCAGCAGGGACTGGGACACAAGCTCTGGAAACACCATATATTTT	CASRDWDTSSGNTIYF
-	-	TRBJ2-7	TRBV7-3	TGTGCCAGCAGCTTTACTGGACAGATGATTAGCGAGCAGTACTTC	CASSFTGQMISEQYF
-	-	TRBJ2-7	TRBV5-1	TGCGCCAGCAGCTTCCGGGACGGATCCTACGAGCAGTACTTC	CASSFRDGSYEQYF
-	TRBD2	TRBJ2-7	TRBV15	TGTGCCACCAGCAGATATCCTAGCGGGTCCTACGAGCAGTACTTC	CATSRYPSGSYEQYF
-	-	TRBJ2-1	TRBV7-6	TGTGCCAGCAGCTTAGCCCAGGAGCAGTTCTTC	CASSLAQEQFF
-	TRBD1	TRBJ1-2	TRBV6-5	TGTGCCAGCAGCCCTAGACAGGGTGGCTACACCTTC	CASSPRQGGYTF
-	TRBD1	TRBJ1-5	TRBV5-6	TGTGCCAGCAGCTTTGGACAGGGGATCGTGCCCCAGCATTTT	CASSFGQGIVPQHF
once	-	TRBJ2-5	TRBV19	TGTGCCAGTAGTAAGGGGGAAATGGGCCAAGAGACCCAGTACTTC	CASSKGEMGQETQYF
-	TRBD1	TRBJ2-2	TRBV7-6	TGTGCCAGCAGGCAGGGGGCGTCCGGCGGGGAGCTGTTTTTT	CASRQGASGGELFF
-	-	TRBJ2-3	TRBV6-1	TGTGCCAGCAGTGAAGCGAGGAGGCCTACAGATACGCAGTATTTT	CASSEARRPTDTQYF
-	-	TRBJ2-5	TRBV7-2	TGTGCCAGCAGCGAAACCAGAGAGACCCAGTACTTC	CASSETRETQYF
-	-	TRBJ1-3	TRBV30	TGTGCCTGGTCACGGGACACAGACTCTGGAAACACCATATATTTT	CAWSRDTDSGNTIYF
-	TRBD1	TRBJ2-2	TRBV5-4	TGTGCCAGCAGCTTGGTTCAGGGGGCGCCCGGGGAGCTGTTTTTT	CASSLVQGAPGELFF
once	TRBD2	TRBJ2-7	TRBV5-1	TGCGCCAGCAGCCCTCGAACACGGGGGGGACGAGACGAGCAGTACTTC	CASSPRTRGGRDEQYF
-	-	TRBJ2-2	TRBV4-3	TGCGCCAGCAGCCTGAGGGGTTTCCGAGGGGGGGTGAACACCGGGGAGCTGTTTTTT	CASSLRGFRGGVNTGELFF
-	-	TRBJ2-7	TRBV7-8	TGTGCCAGCAGCTTAGGGTTAGTGGCCTACGAGCAGTACTTC	CASSLGLVAYEQYF
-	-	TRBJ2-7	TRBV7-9	TGTGCCAGCAGCTTAGGACGACAGGTCGACGAGCAGTACTTC	CASSLGRQVDEQYF
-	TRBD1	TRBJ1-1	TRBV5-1	TGCGCCAGCAGCGAATCCCCGGGACAGGGGGCTCCTGAAGCTTTCTTT	CASSESPGQGAPEAFF
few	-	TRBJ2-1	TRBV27	TGTGCCAGCAGTTCAGCGCTGGGCTCCTACAATGAGCAGTTCTTC	CASSSALGSYNEQFF
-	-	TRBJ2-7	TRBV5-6	TGTGCCAGCAGCGTGGGCCTGATCCTCTACGAGCAGTACTTC	CASSVGLILYEQYF
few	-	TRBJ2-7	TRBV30	TGTGCCTGGAGTGTACTAAGTACGGGTGAGCAGTACTTC	CAWSVLSTGEQYF
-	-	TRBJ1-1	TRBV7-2	TGTGCCAGCAGCTTGTCAGGGATCCGGAACACTGAAGCTTTCTTT	CASSLSGIRNTEAFF
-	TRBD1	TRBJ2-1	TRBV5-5	TGTGCCAGCAGCTTGCTTGCGCTTCCGGGACAGGGGAGTTACAATGAGCAGTTCTTC	CASSLLALPGQGSYNEQFF
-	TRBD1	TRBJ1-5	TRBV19	TGTGCCAGTAGTACTGGGACAGGGGGGAATCAGCCCCAGCATTTT	CASSTGTGGNQPQHF
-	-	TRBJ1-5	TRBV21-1	TGTGCCAGCAGCCCCTCGGGAAGGCTACGCGGGACTCAGCCCCAGCATTTT	CASSPSGRLRGTQPQHF
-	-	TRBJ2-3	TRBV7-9	TGTGCCAGCAACTACTGGGGGGTCGCAGATACGCAGTATTTT	CASNYWGVADTQYF
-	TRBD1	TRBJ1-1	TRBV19	TGTGCCAGTAGTCGGACAGGGCTTGAGAGAACTGAAGCTTTCTTT	CASSRTGLERTEAFF
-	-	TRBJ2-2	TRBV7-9	TGTGCCAGCAGCCTCGGACAGAGGGTCGCGGCCGGGGAGCTGTTTTTT	CASSLGQRVAAGELFF